This is a list of T cell receptor beta chains from one sample in a study of blood T cell repertoires in COVID-19. The protocol was immunoSEQ multiplex PCR, while the TCRdb copy is restricted to in-frame clones and leaves out a portion. The table has about 300,000 clones, about 84% seen once. Sequenced sample: peripheral blood. The receptor source for this set is a woman in her forties or fifties with acute or convalescent COVID-19. The CDR3 runs from the conserved cysteine through the conserved F or W. A D gene is named only where the DNA matches it firmly. Clone size appears in some rows only: once, few, many, or a class for an expanded clone.

size: few
J: TRBJ2-3
D: NA
length: 14
V: TRBV3-1/TRBV3-2
DNA: TGTGCCAGCAGCCACGTTACTAGTGGAGATACGCAGTATTTT
CDR3: CASSHVTSGDTQYF

size: NA
J: TRBJ1-3
D: TRBD1
length: 16
V: TRBV7-9
DNA: TGTGCCAGCACCCTCTCCGGGACAGGGGCTGGAAACACCATATATTTT
CDR3: CASTLSGTGAGNTIYF

size: once
J: TRBJ2-3
D: NA
length: 16
V: TRBV7-2
DNA: TGTGCCAGCAGCTTCCAACCTTCGAGTGGCACAGATACGCAGTATTTT
CDR3: CASSFQPSSGTDTQYF

size: NA
J: TRBJ2-1
D: TRBD1
length: 12
V: TRBV9
DNA: TGTGCCAGCAGCGGCCGGGACAGGGGTCAGTTCTTC
CDR3: CASSGRDRGQFF

size: NA
J: TRBJ1-1
D: TRBD1
length: 13
V: TRBV2
DNA: TGTGCCAGCAGGGACAGGTGGAACACTGAAGCTTTCTTT
CDR3: CASRDRWNTEAFF

size: NA
J: TRBJ2-2
D: NA
length: 16
V: TRBV7-3
DNA: TGTGCCAGCAGCTTAACGAGGGCGGAGCCGAACGGGGAGCTGTTTTTT
CDR3: CASSLTRAEPNGELFF

size: NA
J: TRBJ1-2
D: TRBD1
length: 14
V: TRBV18
DNA: TGTGCCAGCTCACCAGTCGGACAGGCCTCTGGCTACACCTTC
CDR3: CASSPVGQASGYTF

size: NA
J: TRBJ2-5
D: NA
length: 16
V: TRBV11-2
DNA: TGTGCCAGCAGCTTATTTTTGGGACATCTAAAAGAGACCCAGTACTTC
CDR3: CASSLFLGHLKETQYF

size: NA
J: TRBJ2-3
D: NA
length: 15
V: TRBV4-2
DNA: TGTGCCAGCAGCCAGCCCCTCGGTAGCACAGATACGCAGTATTTT
CDR3: CASSQPLGSTDTQYF

size: NA
J: TRBJ2-3
D: NA
length: 14
V: TRBV2
DNA: TGTGCCAGCAGTGTGACAGGGAGGACAGATACGCAGTATTTT
CDR3: CASSVTGRTDTQYF

size: NA
J: TRBJ1-2
D: NA
length: 16
V: TRBV7-2
DNA: TGTGCCAGCAGCTTAGCGTTCGGGAGGGGAGGCTATGGCTACACCTTC
CDR3: CASSLAFGRGGYGYTF

size: NA
J: TRBJ1-2
D: NA
length: 12
V: TRBV28
DNA: TGTGCCAGCGGCACAGGGCCCTATGGCTACACCTTC
CDR3: CASGTGPYGYTF

size: NA
J: TRBJ2-5
D: TRBD1
length: 13
V: TRBV19
DNA: TGTGCCAGTAGGGGACAGGGCTTCGAGACCCAGTACTTC
CDR3: CASRGQGFETQYF

size: NA
J: TRBJ1-1
D: TRBD1
length: 17
V: TRBV19
DNA: TGTGCCAGTAGTATAGTCCCCAACAGGGGGCCGAACACTGAAGCTTTCTTT
CDR3: CASSIVPNRGPNTEAFF

size: NA
J: TRBJ2-1
D: TRBD2
length: 17
V: TRBV7-8
DNA: TGTGCCAGCAGCTTAGGAGTGTCTAGCGGGAGTAGGGATGAGCAGTTCTTC
CDR3: CASSLGVSSGSRDEQFF

size: NA
J: TRBJ2-7
D: NA
length: 15
V: TRBV10-3
DNA: TGTGCCATCAGTGAGCAGGTTTCCCGCTCCTACGAGCAGTACTTC
CDR3: CAISEQVSRSYEQYF

size: NA
J: TRBJ1-2
D: TRBD1
length: 16
V: TRBV28
DNA: TGTGCCAGCAAACCGACAGGGGCCCACCATAACTATGGCTACACCTTC
CDR3: CASKPTGAHHNYGYTF

size: NA
J: TRBJ2-6
D: NA
length: 16
V: TRBV27
DNA: TGTGCCAGCAGTATCCAGGGGCTCTCTGGGGCCAACGTCCTGACTTTC
CDR3: CASSIQGLSGANVLTF

size: NA
J: TRBJ1-1
D: NA
length: 14
V: TRBV6-5
DNA: TGTGCCAGCAGTTATGCGGAGGTGAACACTGAAGCTTTCTTT
CDR3: CASSYAEVNTEAFF

size: NA
J: TRBJ1-1
D: TRBD1
length: 17
V: TRBV2
DNA: TGTGCCAGCAGTGAAGCGGTGGACAGGGGGGACGTCACTGAAGCTTTCTTT
CDR3: CASSEAVDRGDVTEAFF

size: few
J: TRBJ2-1
D: TRBD2
length: 13
V: TRBV7-3
DNA: TGTGCCAGCAGCGGTAGCGGGAGTGGGTGGCAGTTCTTC
CDR3: CASSGSGSGWQFF

size: NA
J: TRBJ2-5
D: TRBD1
length: 15
V: TRBV18
DNA: TGTGCCAGCTCACCCTGGGACAGGGGGCAAGAGACCCAGTACTTC
CDR3: CASSPWDRGQETQYF

size: NA
J: TRBJ2-1
D: NA
length: 12
V: TRBV28
DNA: TGTGCCAGCAGTTTATTATCAGGTGGGCAGTTCTTC
CDR3: CASSLLSGGQFF

size: NA
J: TRBJ1-5
D: NA
length: 15
V: TRBV4-1
DNA: TGCGCCAGCAGCCAAGACGTCTCGGGGGAACGGCCCCAGCATTTT
CDR3: CASSQDVSGERPQHF

size: NA
J: TRBJ2-3
D: NA
length: 16
V: TRBV30
DNA: TGTGCCTGGAGTCTCCGCGGGACTTATAGCACAGATACGCAGTATTTT
CDR3: CAWSLRGTYSTDTQYF

size: NA
J: TRBJ2-1
D: TRBD2
length: 19
V: TRBV19
DNA: TGTGCCAGTAGTATATTCTTTCCCCGCACTAGCGGAGACTACAATGAGCAGTTCTTC
CDR3: CASSIFFPRTSGDYNEQFF

size: once
J: TRBJ2-1
D: TRBD2
length: 15
V: TRBV5-1
DNA: TGCGCCAGCAGCTTCCTAGCGGGTTCCTACAATGAGCAGTTCTTC
CDR3: CASSFLAGSYNEQFF

size: once
J: TRBJ2-7
D: NA
length: 12
V: TRBV30
DNA: TGTGCCTGGAGCATAGGGGGCTACGAGCAGTACTTC
CDR3: CAWSIGGYEQYF

size: NA
J: TRBJ1-1
D: TRBD1
length: 14
V: TRBV30
DNA: TGTGCCTGGAGTTTTCAGGGGGCAGGAACTGAAGCTTTCTTT
CDR3: CAWSFQGAGTEAFF

size: NA
J: TRBJ2-5
D: NA
length: 16
V: TRBV27
DNA: TGTGCCAGCAGTTTCCTTTCGGGGGTCGGACAAGAGACCCAGTACTTC
CDR3: CASSFLSGVGQETQYF

size: NA
J: TRBJ2-3
D: NA
length: 13
V: TRBV7-2
DNA: TGTGCCAGCAGCTTATTAGGGGCAGATACGCAGTATTTT
CDR3: CASSLLGADTQYF

size: NA
J: TRBJ2-1
D: TRBD2
length: 17
V: TRBV7-9
DNA: TGTGCCAGCAGTCGTAGACTAGCGGGAGTTGTTTGGAATGAGCAGTTCTTC
CDR3: CASSRRLAGVVWNEQFF

size: NA
J: TRBJ2-3
D: TRBD1
length: 18
V: TRBV7-2
DNA: TGTGCCAGCAGCGCCAAGGGGGCGGTCGGCGGGAGCACAGATACGCAGTATTTT
CDR3: CASSAKGAVGGSTDTQYF

size: NA
J: TRBJ1-6
D: TRBD1
length: 15
V: TRBV7-3
DNA: TGTGCCAGCAGCGCTACAGGGGCGTCGGGTTCACCCCTCCACTTT
CDR3: CASSATGASGSPLHF

size: NA
J: TRBJ2-6
D: TRBD2
length: 16
V: TRBV19
DNA: TGTGCCAGTAGTATAGGGGAGGGGTCCGGGGCCAACGTCCTGACTTTC
CDR3: CASSIGEGSGANVLTF

size: NA
J: TRBJ2-1
D: TRBD2
length: 17
V: TRBV29-1
DNA: TGCAGCGGTTCCAGACTAGCGGGAGGGCCCTCGTACAATGAGCAGTTCTTC
CDR3: CSGSRLAGGPSYNEQFF

size: NA
J: TRBJ1-2
D: NA
length: 13
V: TRBV11-2
DNA: TGTGCCAGCAGCCTGACGGACTTCTATGGCTACACCTTC
CDR3: CASSLTDFYGYTF

size: NA
J: TRBJ2-7
D: NA
length: 12
V: TRBV3-1/TRBV3-2
DNA: TGTGCCAGCAGCCAAGGGCATTACGAGCAGTACTTC
CDR3: CASSQGHYEQYF

size: NA
J: TRBJ1-1
D: NA
length: 10
V: TRBV11-2
DNA: TGTGCCAGCAGCTCGGTTGGAGCTTTCTTT
CDR3: CASSSVGAFF

size: few
J: TRBJ2-2
D: TRBD2
length: 16
V: TRBV27
DNA: TGTGCCAGCTACGAGTTGGGAGCGGGAGATCCCGGGGAGCTGTTTTTT
CDR3: CASYELGAGDPGELFF

size: NA
J: TRBJ2-7
D: NA
length: 14
V: TRBV5-1
DNA: TGCGCCAGCAGCTTGCTACTAGCATTGGGCGAGCAGTACTTC
CDR3: CASSLLLALGEQYF

size: NA
J: TRBJ2-2
D: TRBD1
length: 17
V: TRBV27
DNA: TGTGCCAGCAGTTTATCGTATTTGATCCAGGGGGCCGGGGAGCTGTTTTTT
CDR3: CASSLSYLIQGAGELFF

size: NA
J: TRBJ2-1
D: TRBD2
length: 15
V: TRBV9
DNA: TGTGCCAGCAGCATAAGCGGGAGTTCCTACAATGAGCAGTTCTTC
CDR3: CASSISGSSYNEQFF

size: NA
J: TRBJ2-3
D: TRBD1
length: 13
V: TRBV4-2
DNA: TGTGCCAGCAGCCGACAGGGAACAGATACGCAGTATTTT
CDR3: CASSRQGTDTQYF

size: NA
J: TRBJ2-7
D: NA
length: 14
V: TRBV14
DNA: TGTGCCAGCAGCCATCGGGTCTCCTATGTTGAGCAGTACTTC
CDR3: CASSHRVSYVEQYF

size: NA
J: TRBJ2-2
D: TRBD1
length: 15
V: TRBV18
DNA: TGTGCCAGCTCGTATGATACAGGGGGCACCGGGGAGCTGTTTTTT
CDR3: CASSYDTGGTGELFF

size: NA
J: TRBJ2-7
D: TRBD1
length: 15
V: TRBV3-1/TRBV3-2
DNA: TGTGCCAGCAGTCCTGGGACAGGGACCTCCTACGAGCAGTACTTC
CDR3: CASSPGTGTSYEQYF

size: NA
J: TRBJ1-2
D: NA
length: 13
V: TRBV28
DNA: TGTGCCACCCCGGACACTTCCCTCTATGGCTACACCTTC
CDR3: CATPDTSLYGYTF

size: NA
J: TRBJ2-1
D: NA
length: 15
V: TRBV6-5
DNA: TGTGCCAGCCGTCCGGCGGGTGTGACCTACAATGAGCAGTTCTTC
CDR3: CASRPAGVTYNEQFF

size: NA
J: TRBJ1-1
D: NA
length: 13
V: TRBV29-1
DNA: TGCAGCGTTGAAGGAACCCAAAAAGAGGTAGCTTTCTTT
CDR3: CSVEGTQKEVAFF